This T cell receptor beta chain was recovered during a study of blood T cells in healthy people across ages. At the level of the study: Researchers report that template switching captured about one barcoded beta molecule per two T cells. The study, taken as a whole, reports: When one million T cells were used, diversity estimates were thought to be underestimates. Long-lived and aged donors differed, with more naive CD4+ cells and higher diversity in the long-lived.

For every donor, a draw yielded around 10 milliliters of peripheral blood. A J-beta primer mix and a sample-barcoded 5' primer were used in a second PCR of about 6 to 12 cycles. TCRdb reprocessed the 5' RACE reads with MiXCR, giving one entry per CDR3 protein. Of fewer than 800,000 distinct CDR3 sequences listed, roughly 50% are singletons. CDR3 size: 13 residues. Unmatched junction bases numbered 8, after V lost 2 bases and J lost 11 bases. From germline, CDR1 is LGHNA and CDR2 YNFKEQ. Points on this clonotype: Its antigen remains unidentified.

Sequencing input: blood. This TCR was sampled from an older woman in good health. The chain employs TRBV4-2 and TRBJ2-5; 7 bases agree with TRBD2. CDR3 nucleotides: TGTGCCAGCAGCCAATCGCGGGAGAATGAGCAGTACTTC. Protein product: CASSQSRENEQYF.